The entry below gives a single TCR beta chain sequence along with its context. The antigen is not known. This entry comes from a study of human T cells and chemical hapten exposure. Study-wide results and caveats: Correlating positively with patch test score were the PT1 expanded TCR counts.

Noted time point: pre-sensitization, week 0. Treatment here: therapeutic diphenylcyclopropenone sensitization with weekly scalp DPC. TCRdb passed the RACE reads through MiXCR, listing each CDR3 protein once. This sample has about 85,000 distinct CDR3 sequences; over 6.5% occur once, and the top ten carry around 2.6%. The CDR3 runs 15 residues. CDR1 and CDR2 from the germline V gene are MDHEN and SYDVKM. Trimming cost V 8 bases and J 1 base, with 12 bases left between them. The TCR originated in a middle-aged man with alopecia areata. Some clones in this sample may be carry-over from other donors' samples. The chain employs TRBV28 and TRBJ2-6, with D possibly TRBD2 on 5 matching bases. Source: whole blood, taken in connection with sensitization to the hapten diphenylcyclopropenone (DPC). This CDR3 reads CASALAGSGANVLTF. Here the CDR3 DNA reads TGTGCCAGCGCCCTAGCAGGATCTGGGGCCAACGTCCTGACTTTC.